This entry concerns a single TCR beta chain. The table lists this clone with a count of one. Its antigen remains undetermined. Base qualities were left out, and no much larger clone turns up one base away. The data originate from a study of shared clonotypes between healthy human individuals (dated by TCRdb to between 2020 and 2021). General notes on the study: The cohort included a few men and two women between 18 and 49 years of age. For each donor, three plates each were used for CD4 naive and CD4 memory, two plates were used for CD8 naive, and one plate was used for CD8 memory. To estimate repertoire size and how much clonotype sharing occurs between individuals, the study deeply sequenced the blood TCR repertoires of roughly 5 healthy adults. Libraries were prepared and TCR repertoires were sequenced by different laboratories using diverse techniques, in order to increase sequencing depth and limit assay-specific biases. Leukapheresis yielded between about 0.9 and 9 billion PBMCs per donor.

Using the deep immunoSEQ assay, multiplex PCR amplified TCR CDR3 regions from genomic DNA. For each cell subset, the extracted genomic DNA was distributed evenly across all wells of several immunoSEQ 96-well plates, and each plate served as one replicate. For sorted subsets, 200 to 250 ng of genomic DNA, equivalent to around 30,000 T cell genomes, went into each replicate PCR. The purified libraries were quantified using a Qubit 3.0 fluorometer, sized with a Bioanalyzer 2100, and then quantified again using the KAPA Library Quantification kit. Every immunoSEQ 96-well plate was sequenced on a dedicated single-read 150-cycle Illumina NextSeq 550 flow cell. The authors processed their data as follows. Because the immunoSEQ output included only junctional sequences and no quality scores, the filtering could not be the same as the filtering used for full-length reads. To assign V/J genes and CDR3, sequences were annotated against IMGT germline references using PyIR, a Python wrapper for IgBLAST v1.9. Reads were removed for weak V/J assignments (E-value above 1e-6), missing CDR3, stop codons, out-of-frame junctions, or ambiguous translated residues. A V3J clonotype was defined by an identical inferred V gene, J gene, and CDR3 amino acid sequence. To compute the percentage overlap between repertoires, the number of shared unique clonotypes was divided by the size of the smaller repertoire. Richness of each repertoire was evaluated using RTK rarefaction, the Chao1 estimator, and Recon v2.1 estimates of unobserved clonotypes. Generation probabilities for all TCRbeta clonotypes obtained by the gDNA method from a handful of donors were computed using OLGA. What TCRdb holds here is the immuneACCESS table cut down to in-frame rearrangements. Part of the clones is not present; checked against another copy, under half of the missing clones reflect an unresolved V gene, and the others are unexplained. The DNA was the basis for D and trimming; V, J and clone size are from that table. This sample is represented by more than 2,000,000 clones; approximately 95% of them were singletons. The ten top clones hold roughly 0.36% of the sample.

Broader findings and caveats from the paper: Rarefaction of sorted-subset datasets indicated incomplete sequencing despite the large sequencing depth. Sampling was restricted to blood, and TCR repertoires in tissues likely differ from the TCR repertoires found in blood. Across a handful of donors, approximately 5% of naive CD4, around 3.3% of naive CD8, roughly 2.3% of memory CD4, and over 0.35% of memory CD8 clonotypes were shared. Compared with non-shared clonotypes, clonotypes shared by all four sorted-subset donors had higher generation probabilities. Pairwise subsampling indicated that sequencing depth was expected to affect the degree of clonotype sharing among donors. The genetic and exposure-history diversity represented was limited by the small number of donors. Naive subsets generally had larger estimated clonotype richness than memory subsets.

The donors were healthy, HIV-negative adults who had no recently reported acute infections or vaccinations. All donors were Caucasian adults living in Nashville, Tennessee, USA. CD4+ T cells were enriched through magnetic negative selection, after which naive cells were positively selected on CD45RA and the remaining negative fraction served as the memory subset. Blood was obtained by leukapheresis, after which PBMCs were separated by Ficoll-Histopaque density gradient centrifugation and cryopreserved in liquid nitrogen vapor phase. Purity and quantity of every magnetically sorted T cell population were checked by analytical flow cytometry. Each sorted fraction had its genomic DNA isolated and then quantified by UV absorbance on a Nanodrop 2000c. V is cut back by 5 bases and J by 5 bases, with 10 bases in the junction unmatched. The germline V gene yields MDHEN for CDR1 and SYDVKM for CDR2. Including cysteine and phenylalanine, the CDR3 has 15 amino acids. CDR3 DNA only is kept here, 45 bases in frame from base 1.

Sample: naive CD4+ T cells from PBMCs. Read against the paper, the sample's cell subset or site label means: CD45RA+ positively selected. Recombination linked TRBV28 to TRBJ2-7, with 9 bases matching TRBD1. This TCR came from a man between 18 and 35 years old in good health. Some clones in this sample may be carry-over from other donors' samples. At the DNA level, the sequence is TGTGCCAGCAGTGCCCCCGGGACAGGGTCCCACGAGCAGTACTTC. Its product reads: CASSAPGTGSHEQYF.